This T cell receptor (delta chain) was documented in a study of Vδ1+ human thymocytes. The study, taken as a whole, reports: Around 20% of thymic delta-chain sequences were Vdelta2, with few Vdelta3, unlike blood Vdelta1+ controls. Thymic TRG and TRD repertoires appeared highly polyclonal, with Gaussian CDR3 length distributions.

Germline CDR1 and CDR2: TSWWSYY and QGS. The CDR3 covers 18 residues. V gave up 3 bases and J gave up 9 bases, with 29 bases separating them. This clone was counted between two and nine times. What it binds is not known. The template was reverse-transcribed extracted RNA. The CDR3 regions were amplified by multiplex PCR from V-gene primers to a constant-region primer. TCRdb ran CATT on the multiplex PCR reads. The sample holds around 76,000 delta-chain clones, about 35% seen once. The specimen sequenced was Vdelta1+ gamma-delta thymocytes from the thymus. Documented subset: FACS-sorted CD3+ TCRalphabeta- TCRVdelta1+ TCRVdelta2- thymocytes. The chain carries TRDV1 and TRDJ1, with D possibly matching TRDD2 (5 bases). The receptor was derived from a boy under two years old who had congenital heart surgery. The DNA for the CDR3 is TGTGCTCTTGGGGATCCTAAGGCCCTCCTAGGGGCTGAGGGCGAACTCATCTTT. Encoded protein: CALGDPKALLGAEGELIF.